This T cell receptor (beta chain) was sequenced during a study of blood T cell repertoires in COVID-19. Sequencing used immunoSEQ multiplex PCR; TCRdb keeps in-frame clones, though not all of them. The sample includes 150,000 to 200,000 clones, 87% of them seen just once. The sample was peripheral blood. This sequence was found in a human donor in a cohort sampled during active COVID-19.

CDR3 DNA: TGTGCCTGGAGCCAGGACAGGGGCTCTGGAAACACCATATATTTT. This gives the protein CAWSQDRGSGNTIYF. The chain is built from TRBV30 and TRBJ1-3, with 9 bases identical to TRBD1. The CDR3 is 15 amino acids. Germline assignment: CDR1 GTSNPN and CDR2 SVGIG (reference sequence). V trimming: 3 bases; J trimming: 0 bases; junction bases outside the gene matches: 3.